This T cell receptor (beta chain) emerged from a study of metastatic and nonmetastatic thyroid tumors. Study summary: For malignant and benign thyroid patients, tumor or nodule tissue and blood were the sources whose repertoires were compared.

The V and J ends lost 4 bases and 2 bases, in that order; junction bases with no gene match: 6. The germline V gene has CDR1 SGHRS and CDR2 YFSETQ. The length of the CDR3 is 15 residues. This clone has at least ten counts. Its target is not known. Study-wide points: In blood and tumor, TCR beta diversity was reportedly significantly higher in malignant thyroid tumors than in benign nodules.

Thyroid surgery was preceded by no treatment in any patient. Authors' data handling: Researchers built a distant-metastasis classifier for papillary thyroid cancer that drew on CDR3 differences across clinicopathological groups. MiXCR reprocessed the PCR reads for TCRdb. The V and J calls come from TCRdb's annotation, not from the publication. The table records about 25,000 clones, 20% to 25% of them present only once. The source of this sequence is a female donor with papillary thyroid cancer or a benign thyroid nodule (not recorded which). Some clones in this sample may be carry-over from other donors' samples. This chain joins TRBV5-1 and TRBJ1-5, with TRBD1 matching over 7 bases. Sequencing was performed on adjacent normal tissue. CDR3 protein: CASSTTGARNQPQHF. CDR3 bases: TGCGCCAGCAGCACCACAGGGGCGCGCAATCAGCCCCAGCATTTT.